The clone carrying this TCR beta chain was observed a handful of times. The data stem from a study of blood T cells in healthy people across ages. There are 14 residues in the CDR3. Between the trimmed V and J ends, which lost 4 bases and 2 bases, there was a span of 11 bases. Per germline, CDR1 PRHDT and CDR2 FYEKMQ (reference sequence). The authors ran a second PCR of roughly 6 to 12 cycles using a sample-barcoded 5' primer and a J-beta primer mix. TCRdb independently ran MiXCR on the 5' RACE reads; one entry per CDR3 protein. The table lists 750,000 to 950,000 distinct CDR3 sequences, about 29% of them singletons. Individuals who donated were healthy Caucasians from Russia aged about 6 to 100. These sequences were also reported in another study, on T cells of mothers and their children. That publication notes: The search for persistent microchimeric T cell clones detected none.

The receptor was derived from a woman aged 40 to 50 in good health. The sequenced sample was blood. The gene calls are TRBV13 and TRBJ1-2; D unclear. CDR3 sequence (DNA): TGTGCCAGCAGCTCCCTGACGGAAAACTATGGCTACACCTTC. As protein: CASSSLTENYGYTF.